The next 15 T cell receptor beta chains were all read from a single sample in a study of metastatic and nonmetastatic thyroid tumors. Using MiXCR, TCRdb re-called clones from the PCR reads. The repertoire holds about 16,000 clones, with approximately 30% as singletons. Treatment of any kind had been given to no patient before thyroid surgery. The sample consisted of adjacent normal tissue. The receptors stem from a female donor with papillary thyroid cancer or a benign thyroid nodule (not recorded which). Some clones in this sample may be carry-over from other donors' samples.

The gene calls are TRBV5-4 and TRBJ2-1, with D unclear. With 0 bases removed from V and 5 bases from J, the gap between germline ends came to 18 bases. This CDR3 spans 17 amino acids. Germline V lookup: CDR1 SGHNT, CDR2 YYREEE (reference sequence). CDR3 DNA sequence: TGTGCCAGCAGCTTGGGGGGAATTGGGTTAAGAGACAATGAGCAGTTCTTC. It translates to CASSLGGIGLRDNEQFF.

The chain recombines TRBV30 with TRBJ2-3; D is possibly TRBD2 (7 bases). The CDR3 is made up of 13 amino acids. Germline values: CDR1 GTSNPN, CDR2 SVGIG (reference sequence). CDR3 DNA: TGTGCGCTGGAGAAAGGGGGGGCAGATACGCAGTATTTT. Translated, it gives CALEKGGADTQYF.

This clone appeared a few times. The rearrangement links TRBV9 to TRBJ2-3; D might be TRBD1 (5 bases). V was clipped by 2 bases and J by 2 bases, with 9 bases between them. Germline-derived CDR1 and CDR2 are SGDLS and YYNGEE. CDR3 length: 14 residues. CDR3 DNA sequence: TGTGCCAGCAGCGTCAGGGCCCACACAGATACGCAGTATTTT. Translated: CASSVRAHTDTQYF. The complete variable domain, with remaining parts taken from reference TRBV9 and TRBJ2-3, reads DSGVTQTPKHLITATGQRVTLRCSPRSGDLSVYWYQQSLDQGLQFLIQYYNGEERAKGNILERFSAQQFPDLHSELNLSSLELGDSALYFCASSVRAHTDTQYFGPGTRLTVL.

This clone was observed a handful of times. This sequence joins TRBV19 and TRBJ2-7, with TRBD2 matching 12 bases. Per germline, CDR1 LNHDA and CDR2 SQIVND (reference sequence). The V gene end was trimmed by 7 bases and the J gene end by 0 bases; junction bases not matched to a gene: 1. The CDR3 runs 14 residues. CDR3 in amino acids: CASKTSGSSYEQYF. The CDR3, as DNA: TGTGCCAGTAAGACTAGCGGGAGCTCCTACGAGCAGTACTTC.

A few counts support this clone. V is TRBV20-1 and J is TRBJ1-2, with TRBD1 as a possible D gene (5 bases). Germline assignment: CDR1 DFQATT and CDR2 SNEGSKA (reference sequence). There are 14 residues in the CDR3. Between the trimmed V and J ends, which lost 4 bases and 4 bases, there was a span of 16 bases. This CDR3 is CSAKRRGALYGYTF. The CDR3 DNA follows: TGCAGTGCTAAAAGAAGAGGGGCCCTCTATGGCTACACCTTC.

The V and J genes are TRBV11-3 and TRBJ2-3; 8 nucleotides line up with TRBD1. This CDR3 has 15 amino acids. Germline lookup yields CDR1 SGHNT and CDR2 YENEEA. The J segment lost 0 bases and the V segment lost 3 bases, leaving 2 bases of the junction unmatched. CDR3 nucleotide sequence: TGTGCCAGCAGCTTCAGGACAGGGAGCACAGATACGCAGTATTTT. This sequence encodes CASSFRTGSTDTQYF.

This clone came up a few times. The chain links TRBV27 to TRBJ1-6; no clear D gene. The CDR3 consists of 13 residues. Germline CDR1 MNHEY, CDR2 SMNVEV (reference sequence). Deletions cut 7 bases from V and 7 bases from J, with 11 bases between. Here the CDR3 reads CASIFNMNSPLHF. CDR3 sequence (DNA): TGTGCCAGCATTTTCAACATGAATTCACCCCTCCACTTT.

The chain employs TRBV20-1 and TRBJ2-1; D uncertain. The CDR3 length is 14 residues. CDR1 DFQATT and CDR2 SNEGSKA come from the germline V gene (reference sequence). V was trimmed by 0 bases and J by 9 bases, leaving 15 bases between them. The CDR3 reads CSARDSDPPPEQFF. DNA of the CDR3: TGCAGTGCTAGAGATTCGGATCCACCCCCTGAGCAGTTCTTC.

This clone has a handful of counts. V is TRBV6-2 or TRBV6-3 and J is TRBJ2-5; 9 nucleotides align to TRBD2. Trimming removed 1 base from V and 3 bases from J; junction bases left unmatched: 6. The germline gives CDR1 MNHEY, CDR2 SVGEGT. CDR3 length: 16 amino acids. The CDR3 region is CASSYYGGRVEETQYF. For the CDR3, the DNA is TGTGCCAGCAGTTACTACGGCGGGAGGGTTGAAGAGACCCAGTACTTC.

The rearrangement uses TRBV14 and TRBJ2-7, with 7 positions matching TRBD2. Per germline, CDR1 SGHDN and CDR2 FVKESK. V trimming: 0 bases; J trimming: 9 bases; junction bases outside the gene matches: 5. There are 13 residues in the CDR3. CDR3 in amino acids: CASSQERAGRQYV. The DNA of the CDR3 is TGTGCCAGCAGCCAAGAGCGAGCGGGACGGCAGTACGTC.

In its sample, this clone was seen a few times. In DNA, the CDR3 is TGTGCCAGCAGGCGCGGGACTTCCTACAATGAGCAGTTCTTC. This translates into CASRRGTSYNEQFF. V and J are TRBV28 and TRBJ2-1; the D gene is possibly TRBD2 (6 bases). V gave up 6 bases and J gave up 1 base, with 10 bases separating them. Germline CDR1 and CDR2: MDHEN and SYDVKM. The CDR3 has 14 amino acids.

The count of this clone is one. The CDR3 loop is CASSVDQGGLGGYTF. For the CDR3, the DNA is TGTGCCAGCAGCGTAGATCAAGGGGGCTTGGGTGGCTACACCTTC. V usage is TRBV9 and J usage is TRBJ1-2; 7 bases align to TRBD1. This CDR3 has 15 amino acids. Germline values: CDR1 SGDLS, CDR2 YYNGEE. Germline trimming cut 0 bases from V and 7 bases from J; bases unmatched to any gene: 9.

The chain uses TRBV3-1 and TRBJ2-1; TRBD2 matches 9 bases. The CDR3 is 15 residues long. Germline CDR1 and CDR2: LGHDT and YNNKEL (reference sequence). The trim removed 4 bases at V and 3 bases at J, leaving 4 bases unmatched. This CDR3 is CASSLAGEGYNEQFF. Written as DNA, the CDR3 is TGTGCCAGCAGCCTAGCGGGAGAGGGCTACAATGAGCAGTTCTTC.

CDR3 coding DNA: TGCAGTGCTAGAAATCAGACAGGGAGGAATCTGTCGTACGAGCAGTACTTC. It specifies CSARNQTGRNLSYEQYF. V is TRBV20-1 and J is TRBJ2-7; D is perhaps TRBD1 (7 bases). The CDR3 contains 17 residues. The germline gives CDR1 DFQATT, CDR2 SNEGSKA (reference sequence). V lost 2 bases and J lost 4, with 24 bases in between.

This clone occurred a few times. It is likely a read error, because the conserved phenylalanine at the end of the CDR3 is missing. The rearrangement joins TRBV6-2 or TRBV6-3 to TRBJ1-1, with TRBD1 matching 7 bases. V shed 4 bases, J shed 1 base, and the junction held 15 bases outside the gene matches. CDR3 size: 18 residues. From germline, CDR1 is MNHEY and CDR2 SVGEGT. The chain's CDR3 is CASSSLRDRRRGNTEAFS. DNA of the CDR3: TGTGCCAGCAGTTCCCTCCGGGACAGAAGAAGGGGGAACACTGAAGCTTTCTCT.